This T cell receptor (beta chain) was captured in a study of STAT5B mutations in CD4+ large granular lymphocyte leukemia. Sequenced by immunoSEQ multiplex PCR; TCRdb stores in-frame clones only, minus some. The sample shows around 34,000 clones, just under 85% of them seen only once. This CDR3 has 13 residues. V lost 6 bases, J lost 1 base, and 10 bases lay in between. Germline values: CDR1 MNHEY, CDR2 SVGAGI. This chain links TRBV6-5 with TRBJ2-7; weak D call: TRBD2 (5 bases). This TCR was sampled from a human donor in good health. Material for sequencing was CD4+ T cells from blood buffy coats. As DNA, the CDR3 is TGTGCCAGCAGGCTAGAGGGATCCTACGAGCAGTACTTC. Its translation is CASRLEGSYEQYF.